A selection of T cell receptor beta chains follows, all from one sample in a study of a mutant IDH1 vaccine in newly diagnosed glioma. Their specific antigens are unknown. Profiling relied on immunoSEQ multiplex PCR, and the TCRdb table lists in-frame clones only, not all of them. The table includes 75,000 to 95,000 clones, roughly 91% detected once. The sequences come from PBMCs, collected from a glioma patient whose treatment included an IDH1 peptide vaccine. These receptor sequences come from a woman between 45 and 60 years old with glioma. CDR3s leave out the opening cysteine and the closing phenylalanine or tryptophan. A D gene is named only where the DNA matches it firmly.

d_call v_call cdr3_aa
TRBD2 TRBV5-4 ASSGVLAGVVETQY
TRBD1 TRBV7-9 ASNPDRVALGELF
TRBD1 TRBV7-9 ASSKGQGEGNTIY
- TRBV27 ASRAGLYEQY
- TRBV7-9 ASSLEQGGTEAF
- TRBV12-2 ASRLGQGPTYEQY
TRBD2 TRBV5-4 ASSFLGDLAGADTQY
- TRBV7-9 ASSLAEDGYT
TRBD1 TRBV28 ASTLQGAEAF
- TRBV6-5 AVRSSYEQY
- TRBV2 ASKGGANEKLF
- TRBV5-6 ASSFSGSFYEQY
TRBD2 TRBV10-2 ASQGLDDNEQF
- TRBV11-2 ASTLARGAYEQY
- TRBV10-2 ASIPLPSSELADTQY
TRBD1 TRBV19 ASSSYDREETQY
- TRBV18 ASSPGSGRPYEQY
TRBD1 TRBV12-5 ASGWGDRVVEQY
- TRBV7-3 ASSVIPGTDTQY
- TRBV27 ASSLWGQETQY
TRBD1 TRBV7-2 ASSPGQGNYGYT
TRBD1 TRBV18 ASSPLDRGDGYT
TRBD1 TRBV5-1 ASSLKTQGDTEAF
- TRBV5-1 ASSLTLAVSGNTIY
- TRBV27 ASSLEGNTEAF
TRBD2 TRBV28 ASSILAGTSGNYNEQF
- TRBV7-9 ASSLGQGTQPQH